The 18 T cell receptor beta chains reported below all come from one sample, sequenced in a study of T-cell reconstitution after alpha-beta-depleted transplantation in children. The TCRbeta library incorporated unique molecular identifiers. Via MiXCR, TCRdb re-called the PCR reads, giving one row per CDR3 protein. The sample carries around 480,000 distinct CDR3 sequences, approximately 29% recorded once. Sequencing was performed on PBMCs from the stem cell graft donor, taken from the stem cell graft. The receptors were gathered from a human donor who donated a stem cell graft to a child with aplastic anemia.

The sample holds one count of this clonotype. The genes are TRBV5-8 and TRBJ2-7; a weak D match, TRBD2 (5 bases). The V end was cut by 3 bases, the J end by 3 bases, with 22 bases between. Germline-derived CDR1 and CDR2 are SGHTS and YDEGEE. The CDR3 has 17 residues. The CDR3 sequence is CASSSKPGGLTFYEQYF. The CDR3 DNA sequence: TGTGCCAGCAGCTCGAAACCCGGAGGTCTGACCTTCTACGAGCAGTACTTC.

For the CDR3, the DNA is TGTGCCAGCAGCGGTCGACAGGGCACCCCCACAGATACGCAGTATTTT. Protein sequence: CASSGRQGTPTDTQYF. This rearrangement joins TRBV27 to TRBJ2-3; 7 bases align to TRBD1. The CDR3 length is 16 residues. Germline-derived CDR1 and CDR2 are MNHEY and SMNVEV (reference sequence). With 6 bases clipped from V and 2 bases from J, the junction kept 11 bases outside the gene matches.

For the CDR3, the DNA is TGTGCCACCAGTGATCCGGGACAAAGCAATGGGGCCAACGTCCTGACTTTC. It specifies CATSDPGQSNGANVLTF. This chain joins TRBV24-1 and TRBJ2-6; possible D gene TRBD1, 6 bases. In germline, CDR1 is KGHDR, CDR2 SFDVKD. The CDR3 is made up of 17 amino acids. Trimming took 3 bases from V and 3 from J, leaving 14 bases between them.

The sample holds one count of this clonotype. V is TRBV11-3 and J is TRBJ2-7; no clear D gene. Germline CDR1 and CDR2: SGHNT and YENEEA. The CDR3 is made up of 14 amino acids. The V and J ends lost 5 bases and 1 base respectively, with 12 bases between them. The CDR3 nucleotides read TGTGCCAGCAGCCCCCATAGAACGTCCTACGAGCAGTACGTC. Translated: CASSPHRTSYEQYV.

The chain links TRBV27 to TRBJ1-1; D remains unclear. CDR1 and CDR2 (germline): MNHEY, SMNVEV (reference sequence). The CDR3 runs to 13 residues. V gave up 6 bases and J gave up 0 bases, with 8 bases separating them. CDR3 sequence: CASREALNTEAFF. Written as DNA, the CDR3 is TGTGCCAGCAGAGAAGCTCTGAACACTGAAGCTTTCTTT.

V and J are TRBV6-1 and TRBJ1-1; 8 bases map to TRBD1. The CDR3 is made up of 17 amino acids. V gave up 3 bases and J gave up 4 bases; unmatched junction bases: 13. Germline loops: CDR1 MNHNS, CDR2 SASEGT. CDR3 sequence: CASSDPGQGGGVTEAFF. DNA for the CDR3: TGTGCCAGCAGTGACCCAGGACAGGGCGGAGGTGTCACTGAAGCTTTCTTT.

This clonotype was recorded many times. The chain employs TRBV12-3 or TRBV12-4 and TRBJ1-1; D not resolved. The CDR3 is made up of 13 amino acids. The V gene lost 3 bases and the J gene lost 3 bases, with 8 bases spanning the gap. CDR3 DNA: TGTGCCAGCAGTTTGGTCGGTTACACTGAAGCTTTCTTT. Its translation is CASSLVGYTEAFF.

V gene TRBV29-1 combines with J gene TRBJ1-2; TRBD1 aligns across 7 bases. The CDR3 loop spans 13 amino acids. The ends lost 7 bases at V and 8 bases at J; junction bases unmatched: 13. Per the germline V gene, CDR1 is SQVTM and CDR2 is ANQGSEA. The CDR3 bases are TGCAGCGGGGGGAAGACAGGGTCGGGCGGCTACACCTTC. This encodes CSGGKTGSGGYTF.

This clonotype was detected only a few times. This chain joins TRBV2 and TRBJ1-5; perhaps TRBD1 as D (6 bases). CDR1 and CDR2 (germline): SNHLY, FYNNEI. The length of the CDR3 is 15 residues. The V and J ends lost 6 bases and 2 bases respectively, with 14 bases between them. The CDR3 loop is CASSSTGNGNQPQHF. For the CDR3, the DNA is TGTGCCAGCAGCAGCACAGGGAACGGCAATCAGCCCCAGCATTTT.

The genes are TRBV7-6 and TRBJ2-1, with 10 bases fitting TRBD2. The V gene's germline CDR1 is SGHVS and CDR2 FNYEAQ. This CDR3 comprises 15 residues. V dropped 1 base and J dropped 9; count of bases not matched to a gene: 6. The CDR3 reads CASSLVSGRAVEQFF. The CDR3 DNA follows: TGTGCCAGCAGCTTAGTGAGCGGGAGGGCCGTTGAGCAGTTCTTC.

The chain joins TRBV3-1 to TRBJ1-5, with unresolved D. CDR3 length equals 15 residues. Trimming pared 0 bases from V and 3 bases from J, leaving 9 bases between. Germline values: CDR1 LGHDT, CDR2 YNNKEL (reference sequence). The CDR3 protein is CASSQEGRVNQPQHF. The DNA of the CDR3 is TGTGCCAGCAGCCAAGAGGGTAGGGTCAATCAGCCCCAGCATTTT.

The gene calls are TRBV6-2 or TRBV6-3 and TRBJ1-1, with D maybe TRBD1 (5 bases). The CDR3 is 15 amino acids. Germline CDR1 is MNHEY and CDR2 is SVGEGT. Deletions cut 6 bases from V and 0 bases from J, with 14 bases between. The CDR3 sequence is CASSLSGRMNTEAFF. CDR3 DNA: TGTGCCAGCAGCCTTTCGGGGCGGATGAACACTGAAGCTTTCTTT.

The chain employs TRBV7-2 and TRBJ2-1; 7 nucleotides agree with TRBD2. The ends lost 1 base at V and 4 bases at J; junction bases unmatched: 10. There are 17 residues in the CDR3. Germline CDR1 and CDR2: SGHTA and FQGNSA. Here the CDR3 reads CASSLVVGRERYNEQFF. The CDR3 coding sequence is TGTGCCAGCAGCTTAGTTGTAGGGCGGGAGCGGTACAATGAGCAGTTCTTC.

This chain joins TRBV18 and TRBJ2-4, with 9 bases matching TRBD1. Losses at the gene ends were 3 bases for V and 9 bases for J; bases not matched to a gene: 12. The CDR3 totals 16 residues. Germline lookup yields CDR1 KGHSH and CDR2 LQKENI. CDR3 nucleotides: TGTGCCAGCTCACCTAGAACGGGACAGGGTTCACCCATTCAGTACTTC. Amino acids: CASSPRTGQGSPIQYF.

This clonotype was counted a few times. This chain connects TRBV28 to TRBJ2-7; the D gene is possibly TRBD1 (6 bases). The CDR3 contains 15 residues. The germline V gene has CDR1 MDHEN and CDR2 SYDVKM. Trimming stripped 3 bases from V and 3 bases from J, with 15 bases between. CDR3 nucleotide sequence: TGTGCCAGCAGTTTTTTGGACAGAGAGTTCTACGAGCAGTACTTC. This sequence encodes CASSFLDREFYEQYF.

This clonotype was picked up a small number of times. This chain connects TRBV24-1 to TRBJ1-1, with a tentative D call TRBD1 (6 bases). Trimming took 3 bases from V and 4 from J, leaving 8 bases between them. CDR3 length: 13 residues. The germline CDR1 and CDR2 sequences are KGHDR and SFDVKD. The CDR3 DNA reads as TGTGCCACCAGTGATGACAGGATCACTGAAGCTTTCTTT. Protein sequence: CATSDDRITEAFF.

This clonotype occurred a few times. The genes are TRBV20-1 and TRBJ2-1; TRBD2 might be the D (5 bases). With 7 bases removed from V and 3 bases from J, the gap between germline ends came to 13 bases. The CDR3 consists of 13 residues. The germline V gene encodes CDR1 DFQATT and CDR2 SNEGSKA (reference sequence). The DNA for the CDR3 is TGCAGTGTCTATGCAGCGGACTACAATGAGCAGTTCTTC. It specifies CSVYAADYNEQFF.

This chain uses TRBV20-1 with TRBJ2-4; no clear D. The CDR3 contains 15 residues. V was cut by 0 bases and J by 0 bases, with 9 bases left in between. Germline assignment: CDR1 DFQATT and CDR2 SNEGSKA (reference sequence). The CDR3 sequence: CSARENRLAKNIQYF. The CDR3 nucleotides are TGCAGTGCTAGAGAGAATAGGCTAGCCAAAAACATTCAGTACTTC.